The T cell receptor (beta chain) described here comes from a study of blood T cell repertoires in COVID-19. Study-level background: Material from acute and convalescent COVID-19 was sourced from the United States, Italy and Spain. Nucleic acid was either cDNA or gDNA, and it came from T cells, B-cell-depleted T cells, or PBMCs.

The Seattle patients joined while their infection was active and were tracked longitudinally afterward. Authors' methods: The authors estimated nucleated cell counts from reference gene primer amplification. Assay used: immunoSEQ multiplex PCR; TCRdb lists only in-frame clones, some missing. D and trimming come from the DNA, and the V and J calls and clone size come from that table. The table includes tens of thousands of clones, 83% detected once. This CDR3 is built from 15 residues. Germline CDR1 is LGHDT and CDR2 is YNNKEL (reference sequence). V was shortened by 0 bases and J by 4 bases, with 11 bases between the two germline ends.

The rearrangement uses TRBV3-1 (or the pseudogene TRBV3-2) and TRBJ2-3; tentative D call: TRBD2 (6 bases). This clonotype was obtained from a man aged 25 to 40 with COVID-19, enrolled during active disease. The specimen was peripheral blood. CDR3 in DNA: TGTGCCAGCAGCCAAGACAGGCGGGACGCAGATACGCAGTATTTT. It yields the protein CASSQDRRDADTQYF.